Below, one T cell receptor beta chain is given with its context. Its antigen is not yet known. Base-call qualities are not available, and no considerably larger clone is one nucleotide away. The data were taken from a study of blood T cell repertoires in COVID-19 (dated by TCRdb to the early 2020s). For the wider study: Collaborator samples came from the United States, Italy and Spain and covered acute and convalescent phases of COVID-19. The material from the prospective study consisted of cDNA or gDNA derived from T cells, B-cell-depleted T cells, or PBMCs. Subjects who had been exposed to COVID-19, were actively infected with it, or had recovered from it provided the deeply sampled blood TCRbeta repertoires that made up the dataset. A freely available public database, intended as a resource for researchers studying the immune response to SARS-CoV-2, is where the repertoires were released. Samples came from the ongoing ImmuneRACE study (first 160 participants) plus 1,254 subjects from 6 global collaborators. The sample metadata nearly always contained a de-identified subject ID, COVID-19 status, age in years and sex. Where HLA class I and class II types were available, the types were taken from metadata supplied by the sample provider, not from assay-based typing. What the research found in general, with its limitations: The quantity of clinical and demographic metadata differed by source and by participant and was supplied without curation.

The immunoSEQ Assay, a bias-controlled multiplex PCR, was used to amplify TCRbeta CDR3 regions from genomic DNA. Per the original workflow: Nucleated cell counts per sample were estimated from amplification of reference gene primers within the assay. Sequence reads were collapsed and filtered to measure the absolute abundance of every unique TCRbeta CDR3 rearrangement. For each sample, productive Simpson clonality was calculated as the square root of Simpson's diversity index over productive rearrangements. The immuneACCESS repertoire file appears here via TCRdb, limited to in-frame rearrangements. These files lack a portion of the clones; in checked studies, under half of the deficit traces to unresolved V genes, and the cause of the others is not known. V and J calls and clone size come straight from that table; D and trimming were deduced from the DNA. Here the sample has 150,000 to 200,000 clones; about nine tenths occur a single time. Around 2.3% of the sample belongs to the ten largest clones.

Relative to germline, V is 0 bases shorter and J is 1 base shorter, with 9 bases between their ends. Counted from cysteine to phenylalanine, this CDR3 has 15 amino acids. The read is trimmed to its CDR3 DNA, 45 bases read in frame from base 1. For CDR1 and CDR2, the germline V gene lists LGHNA and YSLEER. Participants in the prospective study were enrolled through a virtual design, were aged roughly 18 to 95 years, and lived in 20 to 30 United States geographic areas. In the prospective study, participants were assigned to cohorts based on the clinical history participants reported in a screening survey and a study questionnaire. For ImmuneRACE Cohort 3, a participant was defined as recovered based on two consecutive negative NP/OP PCR tests, clearance by a healthcare professional, or resolution of symptoms. In the prospective study, mobile phlebotomists collected whole blood, serum and a nasopharyngeal or oropharyngeal swab from each participant. Participants in the prospective study had the option to provide additional blood draws and questionnaires over a roughly 2-month period. Blood samples from the prospective study were shipped frozen or at room temperature prior to DNA extraction.

What was sequenced was PBMCs or T cells enriched from blood (not recorded which). This TCR came from a woman in her twenties or thirties who had recovered from COVID-19. The sequence is built from TRBV4-3 and TRBJ1-1, with no D gene named confidently. Read as DNA, the sequence is TGCGCCAGCAGCCAAGATTCCTCGGGGAACACTGAAGCTTTCTTT. Its translation is CASSQDSSGNTEAFF.